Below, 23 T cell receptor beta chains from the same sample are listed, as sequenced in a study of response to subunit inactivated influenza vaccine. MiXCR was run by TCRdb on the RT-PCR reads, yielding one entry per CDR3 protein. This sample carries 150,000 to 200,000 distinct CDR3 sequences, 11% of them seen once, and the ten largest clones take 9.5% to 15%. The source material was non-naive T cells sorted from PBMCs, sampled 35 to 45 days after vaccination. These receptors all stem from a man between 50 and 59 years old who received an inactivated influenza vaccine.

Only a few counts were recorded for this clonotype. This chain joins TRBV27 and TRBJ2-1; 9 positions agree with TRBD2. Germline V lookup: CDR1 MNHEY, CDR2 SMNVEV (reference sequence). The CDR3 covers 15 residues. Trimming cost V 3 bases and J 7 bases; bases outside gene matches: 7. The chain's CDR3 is CASSFPGLAVNEQFF. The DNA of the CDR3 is TGTGCCAGCAGTTTTCCGGGACTAGCTGTTAATGAGCAGTTCTTC.

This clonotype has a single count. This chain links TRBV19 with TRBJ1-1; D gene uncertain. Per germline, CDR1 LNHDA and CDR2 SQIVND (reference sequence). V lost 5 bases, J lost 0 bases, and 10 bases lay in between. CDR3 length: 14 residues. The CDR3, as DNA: TGTGCCAGTAGTTTCCCGGGCTTGAACACTGAAGCTTTCTTT. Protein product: CASSFPGLNTEAFF.

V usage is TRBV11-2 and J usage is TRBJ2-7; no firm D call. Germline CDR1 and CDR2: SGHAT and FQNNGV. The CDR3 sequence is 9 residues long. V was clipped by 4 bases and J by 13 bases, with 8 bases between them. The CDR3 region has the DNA TGTGCCAGCAGCTCTACCCTATACTTC. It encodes CASSSTLYF.

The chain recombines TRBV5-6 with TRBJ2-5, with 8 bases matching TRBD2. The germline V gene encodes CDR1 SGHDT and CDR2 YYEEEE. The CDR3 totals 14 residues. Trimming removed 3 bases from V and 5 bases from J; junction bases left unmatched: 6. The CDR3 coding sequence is TGTGCCAGCAGCTGGGGTAGCGGGGCCGAGACCCAGTACTTC. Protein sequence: CASSWGSGAETQYF. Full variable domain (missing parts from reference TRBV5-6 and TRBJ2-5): DAGVTQSPTHLIKTRGQQVTLRCSPKSGHDTVSWYQQALGQGPQFIFQYYEEEERQRGNFPDRFSGHQFPNYSSELNVNALLLGDSALYLCASSWGSGAETQYFGPGTRLLVL.

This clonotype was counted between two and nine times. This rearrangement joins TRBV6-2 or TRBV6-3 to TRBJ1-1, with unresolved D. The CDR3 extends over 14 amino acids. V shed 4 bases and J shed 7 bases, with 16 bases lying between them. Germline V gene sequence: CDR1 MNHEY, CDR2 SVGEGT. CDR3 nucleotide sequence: TGTGCCAGCAGTTCCATCCCCGTGGGTGGTGAAGCTTTCTTT. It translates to CASSSIPVGGEAFF.

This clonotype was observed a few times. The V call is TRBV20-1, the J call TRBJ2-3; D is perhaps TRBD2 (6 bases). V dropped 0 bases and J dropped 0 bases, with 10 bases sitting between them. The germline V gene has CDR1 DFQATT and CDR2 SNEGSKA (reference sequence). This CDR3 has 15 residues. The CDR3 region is CSARDWGTSTDTQYF. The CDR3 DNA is TGCAGTGCTAGAGATTGGGGGACTAGCACAGATACGCAGTATTTT.

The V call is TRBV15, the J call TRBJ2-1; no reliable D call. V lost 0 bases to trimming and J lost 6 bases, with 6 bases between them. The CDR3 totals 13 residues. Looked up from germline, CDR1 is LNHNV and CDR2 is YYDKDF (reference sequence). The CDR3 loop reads CATSRDQSNEQFF. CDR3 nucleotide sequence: TGTGCCACCAGCAGAGATCAATCCAATGAGCAGTTCTTC.

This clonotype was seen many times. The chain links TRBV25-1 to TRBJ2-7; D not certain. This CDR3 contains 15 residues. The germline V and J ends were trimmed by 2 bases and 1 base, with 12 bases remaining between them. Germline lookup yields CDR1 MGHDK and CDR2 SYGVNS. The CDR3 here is CASSETLLGSYEQYF. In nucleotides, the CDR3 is TGTGCCAGCAGTGAAACCCTGTTGGGTTCCTACGAGCAGTACTTC.

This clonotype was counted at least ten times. The CDR3 loop is CASSTIAGGRAEQFF. CDR3 DNA sequence: TGTGCCAGCAGTACCATAGCGGGGGGGCGTGCTGAGCAGTTCTTC. This chain links TRBV28 with TRBJ2-1, with 11 bases that match TRBD2. Germline CDR1 and CDR2: MDHEN and SYDVKM. Trimming cost V 5 bases and J 9 bases; bases outside gene matches: 9. The CDR3 totals 15 residues.

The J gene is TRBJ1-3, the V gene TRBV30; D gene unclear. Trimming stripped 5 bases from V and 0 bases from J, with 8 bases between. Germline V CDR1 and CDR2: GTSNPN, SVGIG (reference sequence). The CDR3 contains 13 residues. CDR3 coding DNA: TGTGCCTGGTGGAGGGACTCTGGAAACACCATATATTTT. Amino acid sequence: CAWWRDSGNTIYF. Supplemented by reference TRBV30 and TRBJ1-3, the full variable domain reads SQTIHQWPATLVQPVGSPLSLECTVEGTSNPNLYWYRQAAGRGLQLLFYSVGIGQISSEVPQNLSASRPQDRQFILSSKKLLLSDSGFYLCAWWRDSGNTIYFGEGSWLTVV.

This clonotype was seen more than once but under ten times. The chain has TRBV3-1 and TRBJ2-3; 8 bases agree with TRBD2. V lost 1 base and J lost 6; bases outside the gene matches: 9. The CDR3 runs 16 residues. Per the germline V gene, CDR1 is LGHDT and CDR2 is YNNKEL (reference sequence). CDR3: CASSQAAGERRDTQYF. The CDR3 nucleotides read TGTGCCAGCAGCCAAGCAGCGGGAGAGCGCCGCGATACGCAGTATTTT.

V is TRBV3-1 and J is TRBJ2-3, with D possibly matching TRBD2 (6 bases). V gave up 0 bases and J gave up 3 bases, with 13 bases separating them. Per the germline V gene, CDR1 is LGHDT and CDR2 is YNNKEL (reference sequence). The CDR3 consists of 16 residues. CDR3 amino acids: CASSQDSATRTDTQYF. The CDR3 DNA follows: TGTGCCAGCAGCCAAGATTCGGCGACTAGGACAGATACGCAGTATTTT.

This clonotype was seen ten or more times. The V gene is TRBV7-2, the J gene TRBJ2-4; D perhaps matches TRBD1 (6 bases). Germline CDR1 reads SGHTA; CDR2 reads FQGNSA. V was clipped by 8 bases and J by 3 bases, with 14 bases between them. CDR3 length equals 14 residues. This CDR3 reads CASASGQRKNIQYF. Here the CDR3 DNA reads TGTGCCAGCGCCTCGGGACAACGCAAAAACATTCAGTACTTC. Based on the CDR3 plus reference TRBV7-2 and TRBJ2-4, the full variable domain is GAGVSQSPSNKVTEKGKDVELRCDPISGHTALYWYRQSLGQGLEFLIYFQGNSAPDKSGLPSDRFSAERTGGSVSTLTIQRTQQEDSAVYLCASASGQRKNIQYFGAGTRLSVL.

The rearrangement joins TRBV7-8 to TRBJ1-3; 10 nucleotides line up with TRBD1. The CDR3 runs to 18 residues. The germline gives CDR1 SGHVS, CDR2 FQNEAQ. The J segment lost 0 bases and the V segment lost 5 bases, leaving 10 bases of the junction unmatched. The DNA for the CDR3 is TGTGCCAGCAGCCCTTGGGACAGGGGACCCAACTCTGGAAACACCATATATTTT. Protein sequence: CASSPWDRGPNSGNTIYF.

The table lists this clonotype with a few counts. The DNA of the CDR3 is TGTGCCAGCAGTTCCGCTCTGAGTTGGGACAGGGGGTATGGCTACACCTTC. Encoded protein: CASSSALSWDRGYGYTF. J is TRBJ1-2 and V is TRBV12-3 or TRBV12-4, with 11 bases lining up with TRBD1. This CDR3 contains 17 residues. V lost 4 bases and J lost 5; bases outside the gene matches: 12.

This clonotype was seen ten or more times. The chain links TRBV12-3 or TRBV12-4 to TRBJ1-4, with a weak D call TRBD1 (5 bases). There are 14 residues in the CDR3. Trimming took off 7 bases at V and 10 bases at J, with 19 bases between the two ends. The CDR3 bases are TGTGCCAGCACCCCGGGGGGGTCGGCTGGAAAACTGTTTTTT. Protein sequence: CASTPGGSAGKLFF.

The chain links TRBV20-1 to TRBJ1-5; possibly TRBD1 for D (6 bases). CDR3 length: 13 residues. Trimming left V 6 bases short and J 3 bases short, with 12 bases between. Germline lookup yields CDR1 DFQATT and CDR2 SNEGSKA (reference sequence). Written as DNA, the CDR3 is TGCAGTGCGGCAGGGGCCTTCAATCAGCCCCAGCATTTT. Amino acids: CSAAGAFNQPQHF.

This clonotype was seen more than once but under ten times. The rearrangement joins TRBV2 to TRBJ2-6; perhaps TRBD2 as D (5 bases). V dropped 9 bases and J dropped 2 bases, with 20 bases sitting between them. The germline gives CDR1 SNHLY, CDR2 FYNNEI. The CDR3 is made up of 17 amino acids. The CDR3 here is CASRAATRFTGANVLTF. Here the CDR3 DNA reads TGTGCCAGTAGGGCAGCCACTAGATTTACTGGGGCCAACGTCCTGACTTTC.

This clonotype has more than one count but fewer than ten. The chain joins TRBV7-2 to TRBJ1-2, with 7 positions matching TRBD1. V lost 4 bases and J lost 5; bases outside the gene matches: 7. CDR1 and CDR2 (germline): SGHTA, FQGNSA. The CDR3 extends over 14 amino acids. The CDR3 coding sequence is TGTGCCAGCAGCTCAGGGGGAGTTCGGTATGGCTACACCTTC. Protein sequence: CASSSGGVRYGYTF. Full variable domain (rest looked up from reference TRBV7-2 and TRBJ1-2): GAGVSQSPSNKVTEKGKDVELRCDPISGHTALYWYRQSLGQGLEFLIYFQGNSAPDKSGLPSDRFSAERTGGSVSTLTIQRTQQEDSAVYLCASSSGGVRYGYTFGSGTRLTVV.

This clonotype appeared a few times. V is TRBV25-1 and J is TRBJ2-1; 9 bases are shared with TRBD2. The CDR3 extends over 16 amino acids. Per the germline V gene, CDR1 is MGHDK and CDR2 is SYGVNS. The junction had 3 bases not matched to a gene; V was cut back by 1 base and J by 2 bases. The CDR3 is CASSEFAGGPYNEQFF. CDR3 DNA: TGTGCCAGCAGTGAATTTGCGGGGGGGCCCTACAATGAGCAGTTCTTC.

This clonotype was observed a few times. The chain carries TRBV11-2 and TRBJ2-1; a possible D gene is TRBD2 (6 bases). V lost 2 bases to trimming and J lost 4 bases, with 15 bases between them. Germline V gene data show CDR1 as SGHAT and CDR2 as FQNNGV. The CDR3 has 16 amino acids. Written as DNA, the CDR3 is TGTGCCAGCAGCTTATCCCGGGACTCGATATACAATGAGCAGTTCTTC. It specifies CASSLSRDSIYNEQFF.

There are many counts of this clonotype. CDR3 bases: TGCGCCAGCAGCGTCCAAGAGACCCAGTACTTC. Its protein product is CASSVQETQYF. The chain joins TRBV5-1 to TRBJ2-5, with D unresolved. V lost 4 bases, J lost 1 base, and 2 bases lay in between. Germline V gene data show CDR1 as SGHRS and CDR2 as YFSETQ. The CDR3 contains 11 residues.

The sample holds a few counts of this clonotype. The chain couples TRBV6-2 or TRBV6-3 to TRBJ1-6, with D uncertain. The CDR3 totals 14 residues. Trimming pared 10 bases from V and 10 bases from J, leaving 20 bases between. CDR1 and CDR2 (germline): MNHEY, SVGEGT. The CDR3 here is CAINRPGRGSPLHF. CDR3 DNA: TGTGCCATCAATCGCCCGGGCCGAGGATCACCCCTCCACTTT.